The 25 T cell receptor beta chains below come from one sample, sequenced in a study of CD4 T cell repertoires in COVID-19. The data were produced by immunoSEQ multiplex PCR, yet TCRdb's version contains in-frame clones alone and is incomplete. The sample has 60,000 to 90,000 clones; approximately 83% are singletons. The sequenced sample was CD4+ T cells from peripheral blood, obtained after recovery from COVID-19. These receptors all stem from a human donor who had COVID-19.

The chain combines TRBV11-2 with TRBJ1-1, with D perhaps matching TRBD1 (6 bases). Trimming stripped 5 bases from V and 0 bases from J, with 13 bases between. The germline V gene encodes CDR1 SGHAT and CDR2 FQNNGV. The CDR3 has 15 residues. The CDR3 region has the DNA TGTGCCAGCAGCCAGTGGACAGCCTTGAACACTGAAGCTTTCTTT. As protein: CASSQWTALNTEAFF.

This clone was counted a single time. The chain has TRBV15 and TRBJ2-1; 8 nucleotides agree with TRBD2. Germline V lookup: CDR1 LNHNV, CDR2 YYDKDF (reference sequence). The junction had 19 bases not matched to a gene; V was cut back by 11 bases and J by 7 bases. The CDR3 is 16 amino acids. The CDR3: CASGLPAGELRNEQFF. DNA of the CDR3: TGTGCCTCCGGCTTGCCAGCGGGAGAACTCCGGAATGAGCAGTTCTTC.

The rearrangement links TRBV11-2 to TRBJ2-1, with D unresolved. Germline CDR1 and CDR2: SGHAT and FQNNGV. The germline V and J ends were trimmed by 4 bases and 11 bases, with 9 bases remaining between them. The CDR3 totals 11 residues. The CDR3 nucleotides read TGTGCCAGCAGCTCCCCTGAGCAGCAGTTCTTC. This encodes CASSSPEQQFF.

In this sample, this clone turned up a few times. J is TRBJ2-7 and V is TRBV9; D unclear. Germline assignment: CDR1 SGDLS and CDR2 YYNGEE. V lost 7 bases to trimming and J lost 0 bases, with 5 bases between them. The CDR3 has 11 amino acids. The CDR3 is CASSSSYEQYF. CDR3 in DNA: TGTGCCAGCTCTAGCTCCTACGAGCAGTACTTC.

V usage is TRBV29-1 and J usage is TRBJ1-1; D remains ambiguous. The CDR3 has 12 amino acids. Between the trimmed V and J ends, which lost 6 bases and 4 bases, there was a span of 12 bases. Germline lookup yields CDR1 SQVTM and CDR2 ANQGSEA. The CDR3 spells CSVVDGGTEAFF. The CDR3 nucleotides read TGCAGCGTGGTGGACGGTGGCACTGAAGCTTTCTTT.

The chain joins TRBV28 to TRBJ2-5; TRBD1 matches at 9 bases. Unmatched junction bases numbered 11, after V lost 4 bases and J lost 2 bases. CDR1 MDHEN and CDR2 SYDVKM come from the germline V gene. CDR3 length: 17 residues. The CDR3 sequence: CASSSLPRTGVQETQYF. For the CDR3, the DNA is TGTGCCAGCAGTTCCCTCCCGCGGACAGGGGTGCAAGAGACCCAGTACTTC.

The chain's CDR3 is CATSDQQSPTSYNEQFF. DNA for the CDR3: TGTGCCACCAGTGATCAACAATCTCCGACCTCCTACAATGAGCAGTTCTTC. The chain uses TRBV24-1 and TRBJ2-1; no clear D. V was clipped by 3 bases and J by 0 bases, with 14 bases between them. This CDR3 comprises 17 residues. The germline V gene has CDR1 KGHDR and CDR2 SFDVKD.

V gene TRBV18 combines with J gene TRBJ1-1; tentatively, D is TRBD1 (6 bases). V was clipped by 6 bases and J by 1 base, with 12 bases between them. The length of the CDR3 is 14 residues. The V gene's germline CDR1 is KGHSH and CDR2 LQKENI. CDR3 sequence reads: CASSKPDRNTEAFF. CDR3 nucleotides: TGTGCCAGCTCCAAACCGGACAGGAACACTGAAGCTTTCTTT.

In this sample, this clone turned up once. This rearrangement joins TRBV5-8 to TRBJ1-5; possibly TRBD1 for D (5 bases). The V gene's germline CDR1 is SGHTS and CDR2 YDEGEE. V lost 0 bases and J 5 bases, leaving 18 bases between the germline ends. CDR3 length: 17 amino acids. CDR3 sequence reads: CASSLAGQGRKDQPQHF. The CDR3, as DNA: TGTGCCAGCAGCTTGGCCGGCCAGGGACGGAAGGATCAGCCCCAGCATTTT.

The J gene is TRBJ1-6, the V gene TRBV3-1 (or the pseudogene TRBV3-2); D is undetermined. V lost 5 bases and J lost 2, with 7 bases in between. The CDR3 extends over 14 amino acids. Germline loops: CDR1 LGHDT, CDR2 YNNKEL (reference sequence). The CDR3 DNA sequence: TGTGCCAGCAGCTCCACCCCCTATAATTCACCCCTCCACTTT. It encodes CASSSTPYNSPLHF.

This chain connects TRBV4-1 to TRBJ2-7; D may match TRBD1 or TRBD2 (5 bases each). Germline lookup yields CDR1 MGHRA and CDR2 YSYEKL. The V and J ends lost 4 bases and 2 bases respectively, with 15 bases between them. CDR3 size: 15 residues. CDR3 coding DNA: TGCGCCAGCAGCCCCACCGAGGGGTTGGCCTACGAGCAGTACTTC. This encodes CASSPTEGLAYEQYF.

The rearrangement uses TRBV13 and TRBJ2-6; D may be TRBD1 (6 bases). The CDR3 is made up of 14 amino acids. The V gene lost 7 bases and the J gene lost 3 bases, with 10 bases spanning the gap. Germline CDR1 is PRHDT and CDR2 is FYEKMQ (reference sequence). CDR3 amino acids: CASTSQGGANVLTF. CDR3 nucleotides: TGTGCCAGCACCTCACAGGGTGGGGCCAACGTCCTGACTTTC. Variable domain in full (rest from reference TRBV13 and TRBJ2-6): AAGVIQSPRHLIKEKRETATLKCYPIPRHDTVYWYQQGPGQDPQFLISFYEKMQSDKGSIPDRFSAQQFSDYHSELNMSSLELGDSALYFCASTSQGGANVLTFGAGSRLTVL.

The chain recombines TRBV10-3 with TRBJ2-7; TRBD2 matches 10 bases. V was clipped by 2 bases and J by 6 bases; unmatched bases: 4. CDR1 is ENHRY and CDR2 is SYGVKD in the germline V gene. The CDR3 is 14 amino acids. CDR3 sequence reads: CAISEKREGLEQYF. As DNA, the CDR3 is TGTGCCATCAGTGAGAAGCGGGAGGGCCTCGAGCAGTACTTC.

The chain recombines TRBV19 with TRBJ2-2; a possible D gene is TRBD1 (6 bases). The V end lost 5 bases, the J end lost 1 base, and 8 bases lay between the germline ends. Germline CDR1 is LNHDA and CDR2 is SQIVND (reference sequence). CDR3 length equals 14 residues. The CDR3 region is CASSEGQNTGELFF. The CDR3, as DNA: TGTGCCAGTAGTGAGGGACAGAACACCGGGGAGCTGTTTTTT.

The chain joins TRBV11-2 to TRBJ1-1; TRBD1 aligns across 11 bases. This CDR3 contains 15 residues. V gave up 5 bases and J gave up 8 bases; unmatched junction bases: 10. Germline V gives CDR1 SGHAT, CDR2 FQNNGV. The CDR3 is CASSLRTGGITEAFF. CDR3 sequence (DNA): TGTGCCAGCAGCCTCCGGACAGGGGGCATTACCGAAGCTTTCTTT.

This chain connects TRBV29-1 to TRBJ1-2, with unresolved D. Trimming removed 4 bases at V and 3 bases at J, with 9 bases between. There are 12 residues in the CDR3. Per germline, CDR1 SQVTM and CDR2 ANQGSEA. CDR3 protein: CSVGSGDYGYTF. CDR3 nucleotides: TGCAGCGTTGGGTCTGGGGACTATGGCTACACCTTC.

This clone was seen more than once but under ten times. The CDR3 loop is CASSPHEWEFF. DNA of the CDR3: TGTGCCAGCAGCCCCCACGAGTGGGAGTTCTTC. The rearrangement uses TRBV7-9 and TRBJ2-1, with D hard to call. Trimming took off 5 bases at V and 14 bases at J, with 13 bases between the two ends. CDR1 is SEHNR and CDR2 is FQNEAQ in the germline V gene (reference sequence). The CDR3 is 11 amino acids.

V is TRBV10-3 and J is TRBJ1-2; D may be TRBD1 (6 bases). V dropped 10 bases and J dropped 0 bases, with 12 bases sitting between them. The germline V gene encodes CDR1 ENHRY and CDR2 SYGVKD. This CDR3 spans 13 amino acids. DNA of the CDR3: TGTGCCAATGCACAGGGAACTAACTATGGCTACACCTTC. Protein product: CANAQGTNYGYTF.

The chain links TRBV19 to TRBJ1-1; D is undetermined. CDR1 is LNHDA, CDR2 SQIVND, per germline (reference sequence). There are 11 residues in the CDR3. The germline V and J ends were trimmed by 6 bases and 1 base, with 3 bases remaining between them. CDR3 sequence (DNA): TGTGCCAGTAGACGGAACACTGAAGCTTTCTTT. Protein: CASRRNTEAFF.

The CDR3 DNA reads TGTGCCAGCAGTCGAAGCCGGGACAGGGCTGAGACCCAGTACTTC. Translation: CASSRSRDRAETQYF. The chain links TRBV27 to TRBJ2-5, with 9 bases aligning to TRBD1. This CDR3 comprises 15 residues. Losses at the gene ends were 5 bases for V and 5 bases for J; bases not matched to a gene: 9. Germline CDR1 MNHEY, CDR2 SMNVEV (reference sequence).

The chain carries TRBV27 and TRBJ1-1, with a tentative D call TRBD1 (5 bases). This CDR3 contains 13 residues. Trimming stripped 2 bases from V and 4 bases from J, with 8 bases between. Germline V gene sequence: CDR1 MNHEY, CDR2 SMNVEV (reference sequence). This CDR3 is CASSLLDSTEAFF. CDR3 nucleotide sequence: TGTGCCAGCAGTTTACTAGACAGCACTGAAGCTTTCTTT.

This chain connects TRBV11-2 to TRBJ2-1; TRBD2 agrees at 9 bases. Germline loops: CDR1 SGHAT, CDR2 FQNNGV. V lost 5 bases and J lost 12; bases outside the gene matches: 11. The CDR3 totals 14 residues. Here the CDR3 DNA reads TGTGCCAGCAGCCTACCGGGCGGGGGGGCCGGGCAGTTCTTC. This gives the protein CASSLPGGGAGQFF.

CDR3 in amino acids: CASSRTLGGSSYEQYF. Here the CDR3 DNA reads TGTGCCAGCAGTCGGACATTGGGGGGGAGCTCCTACGAGCAGTACTTC. This chain uses TRBV28 with TRBJ2-7; 7 bases align to TRBD2. The CDR3 is 16 residues long. The ends lost 5 bases at V and 0 bases at J; junction bases unmatched: 10. Germline CDR1 reads MDHEN; CDR2 reads SYDVKM.

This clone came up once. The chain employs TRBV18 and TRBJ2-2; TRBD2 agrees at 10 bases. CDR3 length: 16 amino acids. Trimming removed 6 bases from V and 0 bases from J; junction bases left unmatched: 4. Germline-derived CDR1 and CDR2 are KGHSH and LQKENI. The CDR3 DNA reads TGTGCCAGCTCGGAGCGGGGGGGCGCGAACACCGGGGAGCTGTTTTTT. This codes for CASSERGGANTGELFF.

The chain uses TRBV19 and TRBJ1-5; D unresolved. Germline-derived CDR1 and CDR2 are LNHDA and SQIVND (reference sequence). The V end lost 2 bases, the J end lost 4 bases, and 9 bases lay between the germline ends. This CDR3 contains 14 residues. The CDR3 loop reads CASSISRGNQPQHF. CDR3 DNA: TGTGCCAGTAGTATATCCCGGGGTAATCAGCCCCAGCATTTT.